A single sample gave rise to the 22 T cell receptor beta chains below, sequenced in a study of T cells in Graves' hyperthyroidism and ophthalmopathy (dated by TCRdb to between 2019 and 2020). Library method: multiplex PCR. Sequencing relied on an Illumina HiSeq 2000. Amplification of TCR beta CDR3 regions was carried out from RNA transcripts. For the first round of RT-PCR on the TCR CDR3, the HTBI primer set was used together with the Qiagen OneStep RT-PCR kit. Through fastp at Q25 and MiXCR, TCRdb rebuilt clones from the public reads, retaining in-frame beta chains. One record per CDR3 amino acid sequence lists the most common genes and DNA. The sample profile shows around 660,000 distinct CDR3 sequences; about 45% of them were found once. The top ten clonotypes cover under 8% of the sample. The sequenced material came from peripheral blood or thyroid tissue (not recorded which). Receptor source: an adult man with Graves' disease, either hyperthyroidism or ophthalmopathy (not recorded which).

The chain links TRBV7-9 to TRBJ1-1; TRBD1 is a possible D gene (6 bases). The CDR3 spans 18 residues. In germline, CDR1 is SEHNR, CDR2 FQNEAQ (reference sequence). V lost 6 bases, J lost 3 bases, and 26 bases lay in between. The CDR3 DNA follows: TGTGCCAGCAGTTTGGCCGTTGGGGGCCGGCGATCGGACACTGAAGCTTTCTTT. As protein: CASSLAVGGRRSDTEAFF. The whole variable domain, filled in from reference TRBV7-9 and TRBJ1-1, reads DTGVSQNPRHKITKRGQNVTFRCDPISEHNRLYWYRQTLGQGPEFLTYFQNEAQLEKSRLLSDRFSAERPKGSFSTLEIQRTEQGDSAMYLCASSLAVGGRRSDTEAFFGQGTRLTVV.

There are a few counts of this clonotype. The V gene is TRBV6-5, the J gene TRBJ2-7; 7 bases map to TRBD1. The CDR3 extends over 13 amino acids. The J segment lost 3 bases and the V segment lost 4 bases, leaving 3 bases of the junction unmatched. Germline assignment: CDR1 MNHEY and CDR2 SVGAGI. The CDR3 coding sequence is TGTGCCAGCAGTTTCGACAGGGTCTACGAGCAGTACTTC. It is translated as CASSFDRVYEQYF.

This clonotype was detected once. Here the CDR3 DNA reads TGCAGCGTTGAATTACGGCAGCTCTACAATGAGCAGTTCTTC. It specifies CSVELRQLYNEQFF. The chain combines TRBV29-1 with TRBJ2-1, with unresolved D. Germline CDR1 and CDR2: SQVTM and ANQGSEA. V was cut by 2 bases and J by 3 bases, with 11 bases left in between. This CDR3 comprises 14 residues.

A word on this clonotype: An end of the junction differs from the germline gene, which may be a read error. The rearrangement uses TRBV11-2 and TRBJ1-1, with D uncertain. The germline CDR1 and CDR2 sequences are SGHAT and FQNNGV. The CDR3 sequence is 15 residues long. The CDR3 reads CASSPRPRQTTEASF. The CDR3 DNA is TGTGCCAGCAGCCCAAGACCGCGCCAGACCACTGAAGCTTCCTTT.

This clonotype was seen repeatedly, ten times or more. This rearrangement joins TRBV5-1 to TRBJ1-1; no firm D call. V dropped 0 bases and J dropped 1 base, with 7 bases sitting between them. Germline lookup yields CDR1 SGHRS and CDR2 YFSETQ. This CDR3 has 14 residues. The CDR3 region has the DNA TGCGCCAGCAGCTTGGTAGGCGGGAACACTGAAGCTTTCTTT. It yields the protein CASSLVGGNTEAFF.

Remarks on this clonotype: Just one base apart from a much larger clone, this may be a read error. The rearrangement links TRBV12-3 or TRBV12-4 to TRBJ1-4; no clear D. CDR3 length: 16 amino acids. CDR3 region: CAISESGGATYEKLFF. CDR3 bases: TGTGCCATCAGTGAATCCGGAGGTGCAACTTATGAAAAACTGTTTTTT.

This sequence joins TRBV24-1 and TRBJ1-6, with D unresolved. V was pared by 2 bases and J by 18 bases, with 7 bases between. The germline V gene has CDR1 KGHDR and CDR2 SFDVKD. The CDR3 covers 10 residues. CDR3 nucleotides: TGTGCCACCAGTGATTCATCCGCCCACTTT. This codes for CATSDSSAHF.

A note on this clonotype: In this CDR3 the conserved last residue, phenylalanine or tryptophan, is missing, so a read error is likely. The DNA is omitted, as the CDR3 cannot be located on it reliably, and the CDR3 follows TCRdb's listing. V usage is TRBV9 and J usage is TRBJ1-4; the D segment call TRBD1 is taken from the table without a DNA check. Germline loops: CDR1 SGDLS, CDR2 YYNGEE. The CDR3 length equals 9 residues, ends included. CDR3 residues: CASSVGGAN.

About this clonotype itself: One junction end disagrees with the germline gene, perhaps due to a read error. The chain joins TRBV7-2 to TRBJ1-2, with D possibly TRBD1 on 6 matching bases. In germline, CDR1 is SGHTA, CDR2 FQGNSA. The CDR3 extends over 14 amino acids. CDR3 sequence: CVSSLRQVDYGYTF. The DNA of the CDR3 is TGTGTCAGCAGCTTAAGACAGGTCGACTATGGCTACACCTTC. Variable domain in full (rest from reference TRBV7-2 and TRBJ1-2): GAGVSQSPSNKVTEKGKDVELRCDPISGHTALYWYRQSLGQGLEFLIYFQGNSAPDKSGLPSDRFSAERTGGSVSTLTIQRTQQEDSAVYLCVSSLRQVDYGYTFGSGTRLTVV.

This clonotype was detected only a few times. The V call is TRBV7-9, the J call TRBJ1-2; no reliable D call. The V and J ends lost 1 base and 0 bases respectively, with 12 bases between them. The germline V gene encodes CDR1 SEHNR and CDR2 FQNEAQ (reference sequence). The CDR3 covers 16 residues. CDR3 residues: CASSLVFPGSNYGYTF. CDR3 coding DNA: TGTGCCAGCAGCTTAGTCTTCCCAGGATCTAACTATGGCTACACCTTC.

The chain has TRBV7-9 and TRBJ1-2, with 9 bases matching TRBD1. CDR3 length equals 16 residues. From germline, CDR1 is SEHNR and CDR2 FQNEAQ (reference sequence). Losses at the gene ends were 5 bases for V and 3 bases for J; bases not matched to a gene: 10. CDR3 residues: CASSLQGAESYYGYTF. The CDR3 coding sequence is TGTGCCAGCAGCCTACAGGGGGCAGAGAGTTACTATGGCTACACCTTC. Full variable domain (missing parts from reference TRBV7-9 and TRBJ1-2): DTGVSQNPRHKITKRGQNVTFRCDPISEHNRLYWYRQTLGQGPEFLTYFQNEAQLEKSRLLSDRFSAERPKGSFSTLEIQRTEQGDSAMYLCASSLQGAESYYGYTFGSGTRLTVV.

The DNA of the CDR3 is TGTGCCAGCACCCCCAGCGGTGGGTTAAGCGAAGCTTTCTTT. It translates to CASTPSGGLSEAFF. This chain connects TRBV2 to TRBJ1-1; D is ambiguous. V gave up 7 bases and J gave up 8 bases, with 20 bases separating them. This CDR3 is built from 14 residues. Germline V gives CDR1 SNHLY, CDR2 FYNNEI.

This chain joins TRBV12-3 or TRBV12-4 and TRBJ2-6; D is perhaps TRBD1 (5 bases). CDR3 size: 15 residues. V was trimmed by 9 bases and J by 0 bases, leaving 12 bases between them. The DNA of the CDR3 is TGTGCCAGTCTAAGGGGCACCTCTGGGGCCAACGTCCTGACTTTC. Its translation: CASLRGTSGANVLTF.

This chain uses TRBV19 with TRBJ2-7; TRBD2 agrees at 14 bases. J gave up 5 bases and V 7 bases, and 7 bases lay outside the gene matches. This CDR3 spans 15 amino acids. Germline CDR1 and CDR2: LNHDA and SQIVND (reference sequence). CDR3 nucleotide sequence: TGTGCCAGTACCCCGGGACTAGCGGGAGTACACGAGCAGTACTTC. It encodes CASTPGLAGVHEQYF.

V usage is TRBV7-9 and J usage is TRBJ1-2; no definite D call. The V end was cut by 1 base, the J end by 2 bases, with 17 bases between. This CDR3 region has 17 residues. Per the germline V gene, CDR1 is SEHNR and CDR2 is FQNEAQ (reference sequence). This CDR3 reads CASSLVIGQLENYGYTF. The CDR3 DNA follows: TGTGCCAGCAGCTTAGTTATAGGGCAGCTCGAAAACTATGGCTACACCTTC.

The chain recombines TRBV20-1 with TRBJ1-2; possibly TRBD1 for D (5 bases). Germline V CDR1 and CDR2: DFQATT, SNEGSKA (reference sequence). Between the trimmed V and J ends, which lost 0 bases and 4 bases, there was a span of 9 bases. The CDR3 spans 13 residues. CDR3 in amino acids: CSARDGRVYGYTF. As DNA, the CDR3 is TGCAGTGCTAGAGACGGCAGGGTCTATGGCTACACCTTC.

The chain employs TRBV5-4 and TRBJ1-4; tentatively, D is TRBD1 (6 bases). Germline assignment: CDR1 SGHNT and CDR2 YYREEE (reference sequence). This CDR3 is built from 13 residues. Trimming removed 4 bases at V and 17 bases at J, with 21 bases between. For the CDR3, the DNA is TGTGCCAGCAGCCCTGGGGGCGGAACGCGGGATTTTTTT. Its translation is CASSPGGGTRDFF.

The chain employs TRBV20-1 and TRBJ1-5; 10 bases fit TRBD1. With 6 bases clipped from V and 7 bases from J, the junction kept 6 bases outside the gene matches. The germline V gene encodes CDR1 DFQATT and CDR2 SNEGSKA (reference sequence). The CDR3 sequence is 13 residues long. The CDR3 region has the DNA TGCAGTGCGTCGGGACAGGGGATACAGCCCCAGCATTTT. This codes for CSASGQGIQPQHF.

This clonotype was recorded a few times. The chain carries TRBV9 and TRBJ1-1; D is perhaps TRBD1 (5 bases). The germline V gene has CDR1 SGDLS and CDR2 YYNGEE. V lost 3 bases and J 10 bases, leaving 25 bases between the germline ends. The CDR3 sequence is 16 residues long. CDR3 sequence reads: CASSASLGGGEVRAFF. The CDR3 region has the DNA TGTGCCAGCAGCGCCTCCCTCGGGGGGGGAGAGGTCCGAGCTTTCTTT.

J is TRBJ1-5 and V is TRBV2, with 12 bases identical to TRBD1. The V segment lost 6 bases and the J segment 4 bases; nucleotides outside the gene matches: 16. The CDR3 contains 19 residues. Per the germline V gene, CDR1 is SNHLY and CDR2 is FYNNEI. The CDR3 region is CASSEKRPGQGAGNQPQHF. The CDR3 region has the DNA TGTGCCAGCAGCGAAAAACGACCGGGACAGGGGGCTGGAAATCAGCCCCAGCATTTT.

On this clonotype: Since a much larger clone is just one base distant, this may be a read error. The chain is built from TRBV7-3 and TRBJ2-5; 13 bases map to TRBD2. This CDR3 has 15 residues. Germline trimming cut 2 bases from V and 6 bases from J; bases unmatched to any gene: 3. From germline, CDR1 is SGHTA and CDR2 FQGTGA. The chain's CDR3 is CASSLGTSGMKTQYF. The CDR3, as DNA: TGTGCCAGCAGCTTAGGGACTAGCGGGATGAAGACCCAGTACTTC. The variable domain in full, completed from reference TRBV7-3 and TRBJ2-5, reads GAGVSQTPSNKVTEKGKYVELRCDPISGHTALYWYRQSLGQGPEFLIYFQGTGAADDSGLPNDRFFAVRPEGSVSTLKIQRTERGDSAVYLCASSLGTSGMKTQYFGPGTRLLVL.

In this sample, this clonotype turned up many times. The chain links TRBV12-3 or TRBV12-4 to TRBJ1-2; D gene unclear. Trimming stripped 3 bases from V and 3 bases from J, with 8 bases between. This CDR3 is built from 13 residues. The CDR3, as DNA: TGTGCCAGCAGTTTCTCCAAAGACTATGGCTACACCTTC. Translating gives CASSFSKDYGYTF.